A selection of T cell receptor beta chains follows, all from one sample in a study of shared clonotypes between healthy human individuals. The repertoire was sequenced with immunoSEQ multiplex PCR; TCRdb's copy has only in-frame clones and lacks some. This table holds 1.5 million to 2.5 million clones, approximately 95% found once. Material for sequencing was naive CD8+ T cells sorted from blood. The receptors come from a man between 18 and 35 years old in good health. Both conserved end residues are part of each CDR3. D genes are given only for firm matches.

CASSPRDRGVPANEKLFF,TGTGCCAGCTCACCCCGGGACAGGGGGGTCCCGGCAAATGAAAAACTGTTTTTT,TRBJ1-4,TRBD1,TRBV18
CASSEGLAVPYNEQFF,TGTGCCAGCAGTGAGGGACTAGCGGTACCGTACAATGAGCAGTTCTTC,TRBJ2-1,TRBD2,TRBV6-1
CASSTGTSGSIWYEQYF,TGTGCCAGCAGCACCGGGACTAGCGGGAGTATTTGGTACGAGCAGTACTTC,TRBJ2-7,TRBD2,TRBV7-9
CASSLGASGRKYNEQFF,TGCGCCAGCAGCTTGGGGGCTAGCGGGAGGAAGTACAATGAGCAGTTCTTC,TRBJ2-1,TRBD2,TRBV5-1
CASSPPVEEQFF,TGTGCCAGCAGCCCCCCGGTAGAAGAGCAGTTCTTC,TRBJ2-1,-,TRBV7-9
CASKMGGGSYEQYF,TGTGCCAGCAAAATGGGGGGGGGCTCCTACGAGCAGTACTTC,TRBJ2-7,TRBD2,TRBV6-5
CASSPYVLPDYEQYF,TGTGCCAGCAGCCCCTACGTCTTACCGGACTACGAGCAGTACTTC,TRBJ2-7,-,TRBV7-2
CASSLEGYEQFF,TGCGCCAGCAGCTTGGAGGGCTATGAGCAGTTCTTC,TRBJ2-1,-,TRBV5-1
CASSLGTALYNEQFF,TGTGCCAGCAGCTTAGGGACAGCCCTCTACAATGAGCAGTTCTTC,TRBJ2-1,-,TRBV7-6
CASSLIGVGGASEQYF,TGTGCCAGCAGTTTAATCGGTGTCGGGGGGGCTAGCGAGCAGTACTTC,TRBJ2-7,TRBD2,TRBV27
CASSPETKNIQYF,TGTGCCAGCAGCCCGGAGACCAAAAACATTCAGTACTTC,TRBJ2-4,-,TRBV9
CAWTSGTAYEQYF,TGTGCCTGGACCTCCGGGACAGCATACGAGCAGTACTTC,TRBJ2-7,TRBD1,TRBV30
CASSQPTGRDSPLHF,TGTGCCAGCAGTCAACCGACAGGGAGGGATTCACCCCTCCACTTT,TRBJ1-6,TRBD1,TRBV6-6
CASSLGGWGNQPQHF,TGTGCCAGCAGTTTAGGGGGGTGGGGAAATCAGCCCCAGCATTTT,TRBJ1-5,-,TRBV27
CASSHETGQETQYF,TGTGCCAGCAGTCACGAGACAGGGCAAGAGACCCAGTACTTC,TRBJ2-5,TRBD1,TRBV27
CASKNTEAFF,TGTGCCAGCAAGAACACTGAAGCTTTCTTT,TRBJ1-1,-,TRBV6-1
CASSINRETNTEAFF,TGTGCCAGCAGTATAAACAGGGAGACGAACACTGAAGCTTTCTTT,TRBJ1-1,-,TRBV27
CASSPGEYSYNEQFF,TGTGCCAGCAGCCCCGGAGAATACTCCTACAATGAGCAGTTCTTC,TRBJ2-1,-,TRBV7-9
CASSPGTVHYEQYF,TGTGCCAGCAGTCCCGGGACGGTACACTACGAGCAGTACTTC,TRBJ2-7,-,TRBV7-6
CASSYSGGLGLGEQFF,TGTGCCAGCAGTTACTCGGGGGGATTAGGGTTGGGTGAGCAGTTCTTC,TRBJ2-1,-,TRBV6-5